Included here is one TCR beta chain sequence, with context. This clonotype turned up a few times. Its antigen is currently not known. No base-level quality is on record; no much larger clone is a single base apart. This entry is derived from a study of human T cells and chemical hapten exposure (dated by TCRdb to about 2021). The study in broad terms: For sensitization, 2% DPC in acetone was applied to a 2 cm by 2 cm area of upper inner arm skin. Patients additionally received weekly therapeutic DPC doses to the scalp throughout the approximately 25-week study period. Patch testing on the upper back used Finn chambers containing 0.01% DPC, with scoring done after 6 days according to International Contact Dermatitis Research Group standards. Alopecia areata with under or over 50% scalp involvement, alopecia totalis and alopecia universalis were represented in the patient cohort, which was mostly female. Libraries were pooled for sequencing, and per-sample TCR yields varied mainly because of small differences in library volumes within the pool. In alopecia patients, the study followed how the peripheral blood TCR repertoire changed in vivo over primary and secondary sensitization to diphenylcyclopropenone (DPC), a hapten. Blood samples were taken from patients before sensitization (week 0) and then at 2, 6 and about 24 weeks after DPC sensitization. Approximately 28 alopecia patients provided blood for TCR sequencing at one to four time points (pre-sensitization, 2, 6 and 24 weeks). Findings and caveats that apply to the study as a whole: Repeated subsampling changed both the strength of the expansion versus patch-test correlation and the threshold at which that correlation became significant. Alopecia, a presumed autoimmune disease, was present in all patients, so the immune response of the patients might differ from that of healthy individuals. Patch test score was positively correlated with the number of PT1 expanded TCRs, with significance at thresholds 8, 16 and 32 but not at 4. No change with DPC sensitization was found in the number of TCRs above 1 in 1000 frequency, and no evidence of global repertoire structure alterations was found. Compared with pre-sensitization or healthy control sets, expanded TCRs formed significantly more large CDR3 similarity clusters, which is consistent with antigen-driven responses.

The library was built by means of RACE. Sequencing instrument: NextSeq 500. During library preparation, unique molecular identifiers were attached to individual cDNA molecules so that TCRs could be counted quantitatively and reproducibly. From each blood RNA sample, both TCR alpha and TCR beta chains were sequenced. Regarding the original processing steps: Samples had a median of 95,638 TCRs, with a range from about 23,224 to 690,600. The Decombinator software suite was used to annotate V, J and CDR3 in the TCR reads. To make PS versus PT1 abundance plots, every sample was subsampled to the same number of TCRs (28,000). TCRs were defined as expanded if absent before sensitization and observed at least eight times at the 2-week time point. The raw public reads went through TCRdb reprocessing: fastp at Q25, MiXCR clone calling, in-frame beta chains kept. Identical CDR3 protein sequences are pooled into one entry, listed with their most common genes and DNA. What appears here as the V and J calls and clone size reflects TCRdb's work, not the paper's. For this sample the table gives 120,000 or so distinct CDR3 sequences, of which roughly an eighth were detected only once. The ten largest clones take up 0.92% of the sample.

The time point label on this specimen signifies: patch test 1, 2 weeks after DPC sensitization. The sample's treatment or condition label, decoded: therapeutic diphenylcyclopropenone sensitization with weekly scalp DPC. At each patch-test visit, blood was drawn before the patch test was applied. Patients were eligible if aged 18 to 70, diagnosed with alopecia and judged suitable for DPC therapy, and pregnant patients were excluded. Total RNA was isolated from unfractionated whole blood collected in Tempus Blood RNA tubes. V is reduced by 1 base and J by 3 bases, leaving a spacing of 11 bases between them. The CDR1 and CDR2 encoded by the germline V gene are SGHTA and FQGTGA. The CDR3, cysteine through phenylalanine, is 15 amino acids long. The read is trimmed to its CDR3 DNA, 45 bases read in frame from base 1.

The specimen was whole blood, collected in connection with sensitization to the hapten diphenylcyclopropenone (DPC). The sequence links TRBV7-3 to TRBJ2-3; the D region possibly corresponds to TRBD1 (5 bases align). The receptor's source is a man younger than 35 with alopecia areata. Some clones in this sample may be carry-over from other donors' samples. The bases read TGTGCCAGCAGCTTAAGTCCCAGGGTAACAGATACGCAGTATTTT. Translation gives CASSLSPRVTDTQYF.